This T cell receptor beta chain was documented in a study of cytomegalovirus exposure and HLA in healthy donors. Study-wide results and limits: In a later analysis, compared with equally common non-associated chains, HLA-associated beta chains were more expanded.

The PCR employed 60 Vbeta primers together with 13 Jbeta primers. The table came from immunoSEQ multiplex PCR; TCRdb's copy has only in-frame clones and leaves some out. The table shows some 200,000 clones, with approximately 82% occurring only once. With respect to this clone: As yet, its antigen is unknown.

The CDR3 is 14 amino acids. Unmatched junction bases numbered 2, after V lost 6 bases and J lost 0 bases. CDR1 is MDHEN and CDR2 is SYDVKM in the germline V gene. The sequenced sample consisted of PBMCs. The TCR originated in a woman under 30 in good health and CMV-seronegative. V is TRBV28 and J is TRBJ1-3, with TRBD1 matching 7 bases. The CDR3 sequence: CASRGQSSGNTIYF. The CDR3 DNA reads as TGTGCCAGCAGGGGACAGAGCTCTGGAAACACCATATATTTT.